Following are 15 T cell receptor beta chains from one sample sequenced in a study of tumor-infiltrating lymphocytes in localized non-small cell lung cancer. The protocol was immunoSEQ multiplex PCR, while the TCRdb copy is restricted to in-frame clones and leaves out a portion. In the table there are about 16,000 clones, approximately 71% of which are singletons. Sequenced material: lung tumor tissue. Source of these receptors: a human donor with non-small cell lung cancer.

The chain couples TRBV28 to TRBJ1-4, with D possibly TRBD1 on 6 matching bases. V lost 6 bases to trimming and J lost 7 bases, with 18 bases between them. Germline assignment: CDR1 MDHEN and CDR2 SYDVKM. The CDR3 is made up of 15 amino acids. In nucleotides, the CDR3 is TGTGCCAGCAGGGCACCACAGGGTTGGTTTGAAAAACTGTTTTTT. Its translation is CASRAPQGWFEKLFF.

V is TRBV5-4 and J is TRBJ2-2; perhaps TRBD2 as D (7 bases). V lost 0 bases and J lost 5, with 14 bases in between. This CDR3 has 16 amino acids. CDR1 SGHNT and CDR2 YYREEE come from the germline V gene (reference sequence). The CDR3 reads CASSLGGGGGTGELFF. The DNA of the CDR3 is TGTGCCAGCAGCTTGGGAGGCGGGGGCGGGACCGGGGAGCTGTTTTTT.

This chain connects TRBV4-3 to TRBJ1-1; the D is unclear. CDR3 size: 16 residues. Germline V gene lookup returns CDR1 LGHNA and CDR2 YSLEER. V was trimmed by 0 bases and J by 0 bases, leaving 11 bases between them. This chain's CDR3 is CASSQDDNRLNTEAFF. DNA of the CDR3: TGCGCCAGCAGCCAAGATGATAACAGATTGAACACTGAAGCTTTCTTT.

The CDR3 DNA follows: TGTGCCAGCAGCTTGGGGGGACGGATGAACACTGAAGCTTTCTTT. The encoded protein is CASSLGGRMNTEAFF. This rearrangement joins TRBV5-4 to TRBJ1-1, with a possible D match to TRBD1 (5 bases). The CDR3 length is 15 residues. The germline gives CDR1 SGHNT, CDR2 YYREEE (reference sequence). The V gene lost 0 bases and the J gene lost 0 bases, with 9 bases spanning the gap.

This clone was picked up a small number of times. The V and J genes are TRBV5-5 and TRBJ1-1; D not certain. The CDR3 spans 14 residues. The V gene lost 0 bases and the J gene lost 6 bases, with 12 bases spanning the gap. CDR1 is SGHKS, CDR2 YYEKEE, per germline (reference sequence). CDR3 coding DNA: TGTGCCAGCAGCTTGGAGGAGGTTAGGGCTGAAGCTTTCTTT. Its protein product is CASSLEEVRAEAFF.

The chain employs TRBV6-6 and TRBJ1-2; tentative D call: TRBD1 (5 bases). This CDR3 has 13 residues. CDR1 is MNHNY, CDR2 SVGAGI, per germline (reference sequence). The V and J ends lost 0 bases and 14 bases respectively, with 16 bases between them. CDR3: CASSYSSDRIPTF. CDR3 DNA sequence: TGTGCCAGCAGTTACTCGTCCGACAGAATCCCTACCTTC.

This clone appeared a few times. This chain uses TRBV10-3 with TRBJ1-2, with D possibly being TRBD1 (6 bases). V dropped 6 bases and J dropped 6 bases, with 14 bases sitting between them. The CDR3 contains 13 residues. Per the germline V gene, CDR1 is ENHRY and CDR2 is SYGVKD. DNA for the CDR3: TGTGCCATCAGCCACAGGGACCTAGATGGCTACACCTTC. Residues: CAISHRDLDGYTF.

The chain couples TRBV5-1 to TRBJ1-1, with D possibly matching TRBD1 (5 bases). There are 13 residues in the CDR3. Germline V gene sequence: CDR1 SGHRS, CDR2 YFSETQ. Deletions cut 6 bases from V and 11 bases from J, with 20 bases between. This CDR3 is CASTQIPGAKAFF. DNA for the CDR3: TGCGCCAGCACCCAAATCCCCGGGGCAAAGGCTTTCTTT. The full variable domain, rest sourced from reference TRBV5-1 and TRBJ1-1, is KAGVTQTPRYLIKTRGQQVTLSCSPISGHRSVSWYQQTPGQGLQFLFEYFSETQRNKGNFPGRFSGRQFSNSRSEMNVSTLELGDSALYLCASTQIPGAKAFFGQGTRLTVV.

The gene calls are TRBV5-1 and TRBJ2-3; unclear D gene. From germline, CDR1 is SGHRS and CDR2 YFSETQ. V gave up 0 bases and J gave up 2 bases, with 13 bases separating them. The CDR3 loop spans 16 amino acids. CDR3 loop: CASSLAASQSTDTQYF. The CDR3 DNA sequence: TGCGCCAGCAGCTTGGCCGCCAGCCAATCCACAGATACGCAGTATTTT.

V usage is TRBV5-4 and J usage is TRBJ2-3, with TRBD1 matching over 11 bases. V shed 4 bases and J 4 bases; nucleotides not matched to a gene: 5. The germline CDR1 and CDR2 sequences are SGHNT and YYREEE (reference sequence). This CDR3 is 15 amino acids long. The CDR3 DNA reads TGTGCCAGCAGCCCGGGACAGGGGGAATCAGATACGCAGTATTTT. This codes for CASSPGQGESDTQYF.

This clone was counted a few times. The chain has TRBV28 and TRBJ1-5; D remains unclear. CDR3 length: 14 amino acids. CDR1 is MDHEN and CDR2 is SYDVKM in the germline V gene. Trimming cost V 0 bases and J 7 bases, with 10 bases left between them. CDR3 in DNA: TGTGCCAGCAGTTTATGGGATTCACGGCAGCCCCAGCATTTT. It encodes CASSLWDSRQPQHF. The whole variable domain, filled in from reference TRBV28 and TRBJ1-5, reads DVKVTQSSRYLVKRTGEKVFLECVQDMDHENMFWYRQDPGLGLRLIYFSYDVKMKEKGDIPEGYSVSREKKERFSLILESASTNQTSMYLCASSLWDSRQPQHFGDGTRLSIL.

The J gene is TRBJ2-5, the V gene TRBV5-1; unclear D gene. CDR3 size: 14 residues. Germline V gene lookup returns CDR1 SGHRS and CDR2 YFSETQ. V dropped 0 bases and J dropped 1 base, with 7 bases sitting between them. CDR3 amino acids: CASSLASLQETQYF. The CDR3 DNA reads as TGCGCCAGCAGCTTGGCGTCCCTCCAAGAGACCCAGTACTTC.

This chain links TRBV4-1 with TRBJ2-5, with TRBD2 as a possible D gene (6 bases). Germline V CDR1 and CDR2: MGHRA, YSYEKL. V was trimmed by 0 bases and J by 5 bases, leaving 10 bases between them. The length of the CDR3 is 14 residues. The CDR3 spells CASSQDRGTETQYF. CDR3 DNA sequence: TGCGCCAGCAGCCAAGATCGCGGGACGGAGACCCAGTACTTC.

CDR3 sequence reads: CASSQGLAGVGTQYF. The CDR3 region has the DNA TGTGCCAGCAGTCAGGGACTAGCGGGAGTTGGGACCCAGTACTTC. The rearrangement links TRBV27 to TRBJ2-5; TRBD2 matches at 14 bases. Trimming cost V 5 bases and J 7 bases; bases outside gene matches: 6. There are 15 residues in the CDR3. The germline CDR1 and CDR2 sequences are MNHEY and SMNVEV (reference sequence).

The chain joins TRBV6-4 to TRBJ1-5; D remains unclear. CDR3 length: 12 amino acids. With 8 bases removed from V and 5 bases from J, the gap between germline ends came to 10 bases. CDR1 MRHNA and CDR2 SNTAGT come from the germline V gene. The CDR3 bases are TGTGCCAGCCCTGGAAGGGATCAGCCCCAGCATTTT. As protein: CASPGRDQPQHF.